The 12 T cell receptor beta chains in this list originate from one sample, sequenced in a study of response to subunit inactivated influenza vaccine. TCRdb reanalysed the RT-PCR reads using MiXCR and keeps one entry per CDR3 protein. The table shows around 470,000 distinct CDR3 sequences, with approximately 7.2% occurring only once. The specimen was PBMCs from blood, collected 23 to 25 months after vaccination. These receptor sequences come from a man in his fifties or sixties who received an inactivated influenza vaccine.

V usage is TRBV12-3 or TRBV12-4 and J usage is TRBJ1-6; 7 bases agree with TRBD1. V dropped 6 bases and J dropped 7; count of bases not matched to a gene: 9. This CDR3 contains 15 residues. The CDR3 bases are TGTGCCAGCAGCTGGACAGGTGGAGGGAATTCACCCCTCCACTTT. Translated: CASSWTGGGNSPLHF.

The gene calls are TRBV27 and TRBJ1-4, with TRBD1 as a possible D gene (5 bases). Germline assignment: CDR1 MNHEY and CDR2 SMNVEV (reference sequence). CDR3 size: 15 residues. Trimming pared 5 bases from V and 3 bases from J, leaving 13 bases between. DNA of the CDR3: TGTGCCAGCAGTCCTTACAGGTTTTCTAATGAAAAACTGTTTTTT. It codes for CASSPYRFSNEKLFF.

This clonotype was detected only a few times. The rearrangement uses TRBV5-6 and TRBJ1-2; 7 bases agree with TRBD1. CDR1 is SGHDT and CDR2 is YYEEEE in the germline V gene. The CDR3 totals 16 residues. Trimming at V came to 0 bases and at J to 0 bases, leaving 5 bases not matched to a gene. CDR3 nucleotides: TGTGCCAGCAGCTTGGAAGGGACAGATGCTAACTATGGCTACACCTTC. Translated: CASSLEGTDANYGYTF.

This clonotype has just a few counts. The genes are TRBV5-1 and TRBJ2-1, with 9 bases aligning to TRBD1. V gave up 2 bases and J gave up 8 bases; unmatched junction bases: 8. The germline V gene has CDR1 SGHRS and CDR2 YFSETQ. CDR3 size: 15 residues. This CDR3 is CASSFSGTGHDEQFF. CDR3 DNA sequence: TGCGCCAGCAGCTTCTCTGGGACAGGGCACGATGAGCAGTTCTTC.

The genes are TRBV24-1 and TRBJ2-1; D unclear. The CDR3 has 16 residues. Trimming cost V 5 bases and J 2 bases, with 15 bases left between them. Germline CDR1 and CDR2: KGHDR and SFDVKD. The CDR3 sequence is CATSGWGTNAYNEQFF. DNA for the CDR3: TGTGCCACCAGTGGATGGGGTACAAACGCCTACAATGAGCAGTTCTTC.

This clonotype appeared a few times. V and J are TRBV7-9 and TRBJ2-1; 8 bases are shared with TRBD1. CDR3 length: 15 residues. The germline V gene has CDR1 SEHNR and CDR2 FQNEAQ (reference sequence). J lost 3 bases, V lost 1 base, and 2 bases had no gene match. The CDR3 DNA reads as TGTGCCAGCAGCTTAGGACAGGGGAACTACAATGAGCAGTTCTTC. Residues: CASSLGQGNYNEQFF.

There are many counts of this clonotype. The genes are TRBV24-1 and TRBJ2-7; 13 bases fit TRBD2. There are 17 residues in the CDR3. Per the germline V gene, CDR1 is KGHDR and CDR2 is SFDVKD. J lost 3 bases, V lost 4 bases, and 8 bases had no gene match. The CDR3 DNA reads as TGTGCCACCAGTGACTCCCTAGGGACTAGCGGGATCTACGAGCAGTACTTC. Its protein is CATSDSLGTSGIYEQYF.

The V call is TRBV20-1, the J call TRBJ2-6, with D uncertain. The CDR3 has 14 amino acids. Germline CDR1 reads DFQATT; CDR2 reads SNEGSKA (reference sequence). The V end lost 3 bases, the J end lost 0 bases, and 6 bases lay between the germline ends. Here the CDR3 DNA reads TGCAGTGCTAGCATCAGCTCTGGGGCCAACGTCCTGACTTTC. It yields the protein CSASISSGANVLTF.

As DNA, the CDR3 is TGCAGTGCAAAGAGCGGGAGTAGGAACAATGAGCAGTTCTTC. It specifies CSAKSGSRNNEQFF. J is TRBJ2-1 and V is TRBV20-1; 8 bases align to TRBD2. The CDR3 runs 14 residues. V lost 6 bases and J lost 5; bases outside the gene matches: 9. From germline, CDR1 is DFQATT and CDR2 SNEGSKA (reference sequence).

The sample holds many counts of this clonotype. The J gene is TRBJ2-1, the V gene TRBV12-3 or TRBV12-4; 9 bases are a match to TRBD1. There are 15 residues in the CDR3. V trimming: 6 bases; J trimming: 3 bases; junction bases outside the gene matches: 6. The CDR3 reads CASSKGTGHYNEQFF. The CDR3 coding sequence is TGTGCCAGCAGCAAAGGGACAGGGCACTACAATGAGCAGTTCTTC.

This chain joins TRBV15 and TRBJ2-7; D is possibly TRBD2 (5 bases). This CDR3 has 12 residues. V lost 0 bases and J 5 bases, leaving 5 bases between the germline ends. The V gene's germline CDR1 is LNHNV and CDR2 YYDKDF (reference sequence). CDR3 loop: CATSRDGDEQYF. In nucleotides, the CDR3 is TGTGCCACCAGCAGAGACGGGGACGAGCAGTACTTC.

Ten or more counts support this clonotype. This chain uses TRBV29-1 with TRBJ2-7, with D possibly matching TRBD1 (5 bases). The V gene lost 4 bases and the J gene lost 2 bases, with 12 bases spanning the gap. Looked up from germline, CDR1 is SQVTM and CDR2 is ANQGSEA. This CDR3 has 13 amino acids. The CDR3 sequence is CSVAQGVAYEQYF. Here the CDR3 DNA reads TGCAGCGTTGCCCAGGGCGTCGCCTACGAGCAGTACTTC.